A selection of T cell receptor beta chains follows, all from one sample in a study of graft-versus-host responses after intestinal transplantation. Their cognate antigens are unknown. TCRdb's table, derived via immunoSEQ multiplex PCR, lists solely in-frame clones and lacks some. The sample includes 140,000 or so clones, about nine tenths of them seen just once. Sequencing was performed on unstimulated CD4+ T cells sorted from spleen or lymph node cells, taken before intestinal transplant. The origin of the receptors is a human donor who received an intestinal transplant. The CDR3 runs from the conserved cysteine through the conserved F or W. Each record gives: V gene, clone size, J gene, D gene, CDR3 protein, CDR3 DNA. D genes are given only for firm matches. Expanded clones are given a class, and other clones once, few, many or no size at all.

v_gene: TRBV12-5; abundance: -; j_gene: TRBJ1-3; d_gene: TRBD1; CDR3aa: CASGRTGSYGNTIYF; CDR3nt: TGTGCTAGTGGTCGGACAGGTTCGTATGGAAACACCATATATTTT
v_gene: TRBV2; abundance: -; j_gene: TRBJ1-5; d_gene: TRBD1; CDR3aa: CASRKKRTGVLNQPQHF; CDR3nt: TGTGCCAGCAGGAAAAAAAGGACAGGGGTCCTTAATCAGCCCCAGCATTTT
v_gene: TRBV4-3; abundance: -; j_gene: TRBJ2-2; d_gene: TRBD2; CDR3aa: CASSQGLAGANTGELFF; CDR3nt: TGCGCCAGCAGCCAAGGACTAGCGGGAGCGAACACCGGGGAGCTGTTTTTT
v_gene: TRBV25-1; abundance: once; j_gene: TRBJ2-1; d_gene: TRBD1; CDR3aa: CASSDPHRGSSYNEQFF; CDR3nt: TGTGCCAGCAGTGACCCGCACAGGGGTAGCTCCTACAATGAGCAGTTCTTC
v_gene: TRBV6-1; abundance: -; j_gene: TRBJ1-1; d_gene: -; CDR3aa: CASNDGRLTSTEAFF; CDR3nt: TGTGCCAGCAATGATGGACGACTAACCTCCACTGAAGCTTTCTTT
v_gene: TRBV2; abundance: -; j_gene: TRBJ2-4; d_gene: -; CDR3aa: CASRTGGLAKNIQYF; CDR3nt: TGTGCCAGCAGGACGGGCGGATTAGCCAAAAACATTCAGTACTTC
v_gene: TRBV5-1; abundance: -; j_gene: TRBJ2-2; d_gene: TRBD1; CDR3aa: CASRRTGATTGELFF; CDR3nt: TGCGCCAGCAGACGGACAGGGGCGACCACCGGGGAGCTGTTTTTT
v_gene: TRBV28; abundance: -; j_gene: TRBJ1-1; d_gene: -; CDR3aa: CASAAFEAFF; CDR3nt: TGTGCCAGCGCAGCATTTGAAGCTTTCTTT
v_gene: TRBV7-3; abundance: -; j_gene: TRBJ2-1; d_gene: TRBD2; CDR3aa: CASSLTAGNNEQFF; CDR3nt: TGTGCCAGCAGCCTTACAGCGGGGAACAATGAGCAGTTCTTC
v_gene: TRBV6-1; abundance: once; j_gene: TRBJ2-7; d_gene: TRBD2; CDR3aa: CASRLAGSSYEQYF; CDR3nt: TGTGCCAGCCGACTAGCGGGTAGCTCCTACGAGCAGTACTTC
v_gene: TRBV11-2; abundance: -; j_gene: TRBJ2-1; d_gene: TRBD2; CDR3aa: CASSLAGGRLAGGYNEQFF; CDR3nt: TGTGCCAGCAGCTTAGCTGGGGGCCGACTAGCGGGGGGATACAATGAGCAGTTCTTC
v_gene: TRBV12-5; abundance: -; j_gene: TRBJ1-1; d_gene: TRBD1; CDR3aa: CASGKHGQGQIPPEAFF; CDR3nt: TGTGCTAGTGGCAAGCATGGACAGGGCCAAATCCCTCCTGAAGCTTTCTTT
v_gene: TRBV5-1; abundance: -; j_gene: TRBJ2-3; d_gene: -; CDR3aa: CASSLVATDTQYF; CDR3nt: TGCGCCAGCAGCTTGGTGGCCACAGATACGCAGTATTTT
v_gene: TRBV4-2; abundance: -; j_gene: TRBJ2-2; d_gene: -; CDR3aa: CASSRPSYDTGELFF; CDR3nt: TGTGCCAGCAGCCGACCTTCTTATGACACCGGGGAGCTGTTTTTT
v_gene: TRBV28; abundance: -; j_gene: TRBJ2-1; d_gene: TRBD2; CDR3aa: CASSRTRRSYNEQFF; CDR3nt: TGTGCCAGCAGTCGGACTAGGAGGTCCTACAATGAGCAGTTCTTC
v_gene: TRBV6-1; abundance: -; j_gene: TRBJ2-2; d_gene: -; CDR3aa: CASSEEGRATGELFF; CDR3nt: TGTGCCAGCAGTGAGGAGGGAAGGGCTACCGGGGAGCTGTTTTTT
v_gene: TRBV7-3; abundance: -; j_gene: TRBJ1-1; d_gene: -; CDR3aa: CASRRGLNTEAFF; CDR3nt: TGTGCCAGCAGGCGGGGACTTAACACTGAAGCTTTCTTT
v_gene: TRBV7-2; abundance: -; j_gene: TRBJ2-7; d_gene: -; CDR3aa: CASSLSDTYEQYF; CDR3nt: TGTGCCAGCAGCCTGTCCGATACCTACGAGCAGTACTTC
v_gene: TRBV28; abundance: once; j_gene: TRBJ2-3; d_gene: -; CDR3aa: CASSSDYTKEYF; CDR3nt: TGTGCCAGCAGTTCCGACTACACAAAGGAGTATTTT
v_gene: TRBV9; abundance: -; j_gene: TRBJ1-2; d_gene: -; CDR3aa: CASSVAGRSYGYTF; CDR3nt: TGTGCCAGCAGCGTAGCTGGGCGGTCCTATGGCTACACCTTC
v_gene: TRBV19; abundance: -; j_gene: TRBJ1-5; d_gene: TRBD1; CDR3aa: CASSRDRESNQPQHF; CDR3nt: TGTGCCAGTAGCCGGGACAGGGAGTCCAATCAGCCCCAGCATTTT
v_gene: TRBV21-1; abundance: -; j_gene: TRBJ1-1; d_gene: -; CDR3aa: CASSLTGGPEAFF; CDR3nt: TGTGCCAGCAGCCTAACAGGGGGGCCTGAAGCTTTCTTT
v_gene: TRBV7-3; abundance: -; j_gene: TRBJ2-3; d_gene: TRBD1; CDR3aa: CASSAYRGSSTDTQYF; CDR3nt: TGTGCCAGCAGCGCATACAGGGGTTCTAGCACAGATACGCAGTATTTT
v_gene: TRBV18; abundance: -; j_gene: TRBJ1-5; d_gene: -; CDR3aa: CASSSTGAGQPQHF; CDR3nt: TGTGCCAGCTCATCAACCGGGGCAGGACAGCCCCAGCATTTT
v_gene: TRBV5-4; abundance: -; j_gene: TRBJ2-4; d_gene: -; CDR3aa: CASSLAGDGLGNIQYF; CDR3nt: TGTGCCAGCAGCTTGGCTGGGGACGGGCTAGGGAACATTCAGTACTTC
v_gene: TRBV28; abundance: -; j_gene: TRBJ1-5; d_gene: TRBD1; CDR3aa: CASSPRQGNYSNQPQHF; CDR3nt: TGTGCCAGCAGTCCTCGACAGGGCAACTATAGCAATCAGCCCCAGCATTTT
v_gene: TRBV7-9; abundance: -; j_gene: TRBJ2-1; d_gene: TRBD2; CDR3aa: CASNQGLAGWEQFF; CDR3nt: TGTGCCAGCAACCAGGGACTAGCGGGATGGGAGCAGTTCTTC
v_gene: TRBV29-1; abundance: once; j_gene: TRBJ2-5; d_gene: -; CDR3aa: CSVELVETQYF; CDR3nt: TGCAGCGTTGAATTGGTAGAGACCCAGTACTTC
v_gene: TRBV5-1; abundance: -; j_gene: TRBJ2-5; d_gene: TRBD2; CDR3aa: CASSLGTSGSGETQYF; CDR3nt: TGCGCCAGCAGCCTCGGGACTAGCGGGAGCGGAGAGACCCAGTACTTC
v_gene: TRBV6-5; abundance: -; j_gene: TRBJ1-3; d_gene: -; CDR3aa: CASSYSSLSSGNTIYF; CDR3nt: TGTGCCAGCAGTTACTCGTCTTTGAGTTCTGGAAACACCATATATTTT
v_gene: TRBV5-1; abundance: -; j_gene: TRBJ1-4; d_gene: TRBD1; CDR3aa: CASSPQTGRSEKLFF; CDR3nt: TGCGCCAGCAGCCCACAGACAGGGCGATCTGAAAAACTGTTTTTT
v_gene: TRBV10-1; abundance: -; j_gene: TRBJ1-1; d_gene: TRBD1; CDR3aa: CASSRIQGSTEAFF; CDR3nt: TGCGCCAGCAGTAGAATACAGGGGAGCACTGAAGCTTTCTTT
v_gene: TRBV15; abundance: -; j_gene: TRBJ2-1; d_gene: TRBD2; CDR3aa: CATSTASGSYNEQFF; CDR3nt: TGTGCCACCAGCACCGCTAGCGGCTCCTACAATGAGCAGTTCTTC
v_gene: TRBV6-5; abundance: -; j_gene: TRBJ2-6; d_gene: -; CDR3aa: CASSNRVVERNVLTF; CDR3nt: TGTGCCAGCAGCAACAGGGTAGTGGAGCGGAACGTCCTGACTTTC
v_gene: TRBV19; abundance: -; j_gene: TRBJ1-4; d_gene: -; CDR3aa: CASSREGEKLFF; CDR3nt: TGTGCCAGTAGCAGGGAGGGTGAAAAACTGTTTTTT
v_gene: TRBV15; abundance: once; j_gene: TRBJ2-3; d_gene: -; CDR3aa: CATSREQGTDTQYF; CDR3nt: TGTGCCACCAGCAGAGAACAGGGAACAGATACGCAGTATTTT
v_gene: TRBV21-1; abundance: few; j_gene: TRBJ1-5; d_gene: -; CDR3aa: CASSARDSEFNQPQHF; CDR3nt: TGTGCCAGCAGCGCCCGGGACAGTGAATTCAATCAGCCCCAGCATTTT
v_gene: TRBV28; abundance: -; j_gene: TRBJ2-7; d_gene: -; CDR3aa: CASSFYLPYEQYF; CDR3nt: TGTGCCAGCAGTTTTTATCTTCCTTACGAGCAGTACTTC
v_gene: TRBV6-5; abundance: -; j_gene: TRBJ2-3; d_gene: TRBD1; CDR3aa: CASSSGTGGPDTQYF; CDR3nt: TGTGCCAGCAGTTCCGGGACAGGGGGACCAGATACGCAGTATTTT
v_gene: TRBV19; abundance: -; j_gene: TRBJ1-3; d_gene: TRBD1; CDR3aa: CASSIARGQRTGNTIYF; CDR3nt: TGTGCCAGTAGTATTGCTCGGGGACAGCGTACTGGAAACACCATATATTTT
v_gene: TRBV6-6; abundance: -; j_gene: TRBJ1-1; d_gene: TRBD1; CDR3aa: CATQMDRVTEAFF; CDR3nt: TGTGCCACCCAGATGGACAGGGTCACTGAAGCTTTCTTT
v_gene: TRBV9; abundance: -; j_gene: TRBJ2-2; d_gene: TRBD2; CDR3aa: CASSVAGGLGELFF; CDR3nt: TGTGCCAGCAGCGTGGCGGGAGGGCTCGGGGAGCTGTTTTTT
v_gene: TRBV7-3; abundance: -; j_gene: TRBJ2-7; d_gene: TRBD1; CDR3aa: CASSVNSGQSYEQYF; CDR3nt: TGTGCCAGCAGCGTTAATTCGGGACAGTCCTACGAGCAGTACTTC
v_gene: TRBV19; abundance: -; j_gene: TRBJ1-3; d_gene: -; CDR3aa: CASTTQAGAGNTIYF; CDR3nt: TGTGCCAGTACCACCCAGGCGGGAGCTGGAAACACCATATATTTT
v_gene: TRBV7-2; abundance: -; j_gene: TRBJ2-3; d_gene: TRBD2; CDR3aa: CASSPSLVAGADTQYF; CDR3nt: TGTGCCAGCAGTCCATCCTTGGTAGCGGGAGCAGATACGCAGTATTTT
v_gene: TRBV5-4; abundance: -; j_gene: TRBJ1-1; d_gene: TRBD1; CDR3aa: CAGYKRGRGEAFF; CDR3nt: TGTGCCGGATATAAAAGGGGGCGCGGGGAAGCTTTCTTT
v_gene: TRBV6-1; abundance: once; j_gene: TRBJ2-6; d_gene: -; CDR3aa: CASITEWGANVLTF; CDR3nt: TGTGCCAGCATCACTGAATGGGGGGCCAACGTCCTGACTTTC
v_gene: TRBV4-3; abundance: -; j_gene: TRBJ1-4; d_gene: -; CDR3aa: CASSQVPLRGGRDEKLFF; CDR3nt: TGCGCCAGCAGCCAAGTGCCCCTCCGGGGAGGAAGGGATGAAAAACTGTTTTTT
v_gene: TRBV6-5; abundance: -; j_gene: TRBJ2-7; d_gene: TRBD1; CDR3aa: CASRFEGAQPYEQYF; CDR3nt: TGTGCCAGCAGGTTTGAGGGGGCCCAGCCCTACGAGCAGTACTTC
v_gene: TRBV5-1; abundance: once; j_gene: TRBJ2-7; d_gene: TRBD2; CDR3aa: CASSFMTSGSSYEQYF; CDR3nt: TGCGCCAGCAGCTTCATGACTAGCGGTAGCTCCTACGAGCAGTACTTC
v_gene: TRBV10-3; abundance: -; j_gene: TRBJ2-7; d_gene: -; CDR3aa: CAISTASEQYF; CDR3nt: TGTGCCATCTCTACGGCCTCCGAGCAGTACTTC
v_gene: TRBV28; abundance: once; j_gene: TRBJ1-1; d_gene: TRBD1; CDR3aa: CASSLAGQGSTEAFF; CDR3nt: TGTGCCAGCAGCCTGGCGGGACAGGGATCCACTGAAGCTTTCTTT
v_gene: TRBV5-6; abundance: -; j_gene: TRBJ1-1; d_gene: TRBD1; CDR3aa: CASSSDVVGRGRVTEAFF; CDR3nt: TGTGCCAGCAGCTCGGATGTTGTTGGTAGGGGGCGAGTCACTGAAGCTTTCTTT
v_gene: TRBV5-4; abundance: -; j_gene: TRBJ2-7; d_gene: -; CDR3aa: CASSSRGPYEQYF; CDR3nt: TGTGCCAGCAGCTCCCGGGGCCCCTACGAGCAGTACTTC
v_gene: TRBV4-3; abundance: -; j_gene: TRBJ2-1; d_gene: -; CDR3aa: CASSQVVSSYNEQFF; CDR3nt: TGCGCCAGCAGCCAAGTCGTAAGCTCCTACAATGAGCAGTTCTTC
v_gene: TRBV7-2; abundance: -; j_gene: TRBJ1-4; d_gene: -; CDR3aa: CASSPSYLNEKLFF; CDR3nt: TGTGCCAGCAGCCCAAGCTACTTGAATGAAAAACTGTTTTTT
v_gene: TRBV14; abundance: -; j_gene: TRBJ2-1; d_gene: -; CDR3aa: CASSRSREGASLF; CDR3nt: TGTGCCAGCAGCCGGTCGAGGGAAGGGGCCTCGCTCTTC
v_gene: TRBV2; abundance: -; j_gene: TRBJ1-5; d_gene: -; CDR3aa: CASSSTQSNQPQHF; CDR3nt: TGTGCCAGCAGTTCTACACAGAGCAATCAGCCCCAGCATTTT
v_gene: TRBV7-9; abundance: -; j_gene: TRBJ2-1; d_gene: -; CDR3aa: CASSLNGGNYNEQFF; CDR3nt: TGTGCCAGCAGCTTAAATGGCGGGAACTACAATGAGCAGTTCTTC
v_gene: TRBV2; abundance: -; j_gene: TRBJ1-3; d_gene: -; CDR3aa: CASGTRSGNTIYF; CDR3nt: TGTGCCAGCGGAACGCGCTCTGGAAACACCATATATTTT